The entry that follows covers one T cell receptor (beta chain) sequence. As yet, its antigen is unknown. The data originate from a study of cytomegalovirus exposure and HLA in healthy donors. It was with 60 Vbeta and 13 Jbeta primers that the PCR ran. Some clones are missing from TCRdb's copy, which holds only in-frame ones; the method was immunoSEQ multiplex PCR. The repertoire consists of roughly 140,000 clones, with about 74% occurring once and the leading ten covering 4.5% to 6%. With V trimmed by 6 bases and J by 1 base, 7 bases remained unmatched. This CDR3 spans 15 amino acids. Germline V gene lookup returns CDR1 ENHRY and CDR2 SYGVKD. General study results and limits: The authors later linked a missense DCLRE1C variant to TCR beta V- and J-gene trimming.

Sequences were obtained from PBMCs. The source is a woman aged 50 to 65 in good health and CMV-seronegative. The chain joins TRBV10-3 to TRBJ1-2; 8 bases are a match to TRBD1. CDR3 amino acids: CAIRNGTGDNYGYTF. In DNA form, the CDR3 reads TGTGCCATCAGGAACGGGACAGGAGATAACTATGGCTACACCTTC.